This T cell receptor beta chain appears in the sequencing data of a study of T cell responses to AZD1222 COVID-19 vaccine. Notes on the study in general: Among vaccine-associated CD4 TCRs, coverage spanned spike, with dominance at 160-218 and 743-854. Reportedly, nearly half the spike-specific TCRs target unmutated variant regions. Clonal diversity was possibly underestimated, and white British individuals and females predominated among donors.

This CDR3 contains 17 residues. V lost 2 bases, J lost 2 bases, and 13 bases lay in between. CDR1 KGHSH and CDR2 LQKENI come from the germline V gene. Only in-frame clones appear in the TCRdb table, and some are missing; sequencing was by immunoSEQ multiplex PCR. The data hold 150,000 or so clones, with around 90% observed a single time. A word on this clone: Its antigen is unknown.

Sample: peripheral blood, taken 28 days after the second AZD1222 dose. The chain combines TRBV18 with TRBJ1-6; D gene uncertain. The clonotype was recovered from an adult who received the AZD1222 COVID-19 vaccine. Here the CDR3 DNA reads TGTGCCAGCTCACCAGTTCGGAGCCGTCCCTATAATTCACCCCTCCACTTT. Translated, it gives CASSPVRSRPYNSPLHF. Looking up the rest from reference TRBV18 and TRBJ1-6 gives the full variable domain: NAGVMQNPRHLVRRRGQEARLRCSPMKGHSHVYWYRQLPEEGLKFMVYLQKENIIDESGMPKERFSAEFPKEGPSILRIQQVVRGDSAAYFCASSPVRSRPYNSPLHFGNGTRLTVT.